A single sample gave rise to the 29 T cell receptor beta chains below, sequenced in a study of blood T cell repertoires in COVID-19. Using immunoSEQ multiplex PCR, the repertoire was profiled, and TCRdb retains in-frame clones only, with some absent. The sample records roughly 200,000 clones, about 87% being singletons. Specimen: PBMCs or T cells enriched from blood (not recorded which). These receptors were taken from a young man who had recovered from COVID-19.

CDR3 sequence reads: CASQNQGAGYTF. The CDR3 region has the DNA TGTGCCAGCCAGAACCAGGGGGCTGGCTACACCTTC. The J gene is TRBJ1-2, the V gene TRBV2; 8 nucleotides line up with TRBD1. Per germline, CDR1 SNHLY and CDR2 FYNNEI. CDR3 length: 12 residues. With V trimmed by 8 bases and J by 7 bases, 6 bases remained unmatched.

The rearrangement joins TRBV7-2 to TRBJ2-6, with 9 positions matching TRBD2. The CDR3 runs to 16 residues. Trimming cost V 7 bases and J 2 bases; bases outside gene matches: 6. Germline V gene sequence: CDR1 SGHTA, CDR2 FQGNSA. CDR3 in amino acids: CASTKAGGAGANVLTF. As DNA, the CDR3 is TGTGCCAGCACGAAAGCGGGAGGCGCTGGGGCCAACGTCCTGACTTTC.

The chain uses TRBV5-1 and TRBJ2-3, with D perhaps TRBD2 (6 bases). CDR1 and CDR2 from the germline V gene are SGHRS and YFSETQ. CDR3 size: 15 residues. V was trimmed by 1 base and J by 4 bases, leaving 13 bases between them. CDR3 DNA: TGCGCCAGCAGCTTGCGGGGGAGTTTAGCAGATACGCAGTATTTT. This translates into CASSLRGSLADTQYF.

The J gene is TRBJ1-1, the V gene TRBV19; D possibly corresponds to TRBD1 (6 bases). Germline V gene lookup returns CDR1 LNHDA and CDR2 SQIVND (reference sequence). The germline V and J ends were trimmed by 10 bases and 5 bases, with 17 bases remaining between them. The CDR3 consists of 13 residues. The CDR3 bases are TGTGCCACGGGATATAACAGGGCAACTGAAGCTTTCTTT. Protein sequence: CATGYNRATEAFF.

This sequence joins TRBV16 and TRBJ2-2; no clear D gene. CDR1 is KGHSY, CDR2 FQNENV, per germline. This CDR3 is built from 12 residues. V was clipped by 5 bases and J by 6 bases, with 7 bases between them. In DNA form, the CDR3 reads TGTGCCAGCAGCTTCGTTCCCGGGGAGCTGTTTTTT. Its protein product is CASSFVPGELFF.

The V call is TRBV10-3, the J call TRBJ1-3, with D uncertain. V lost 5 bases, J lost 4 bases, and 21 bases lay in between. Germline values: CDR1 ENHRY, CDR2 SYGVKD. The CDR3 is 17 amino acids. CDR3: CAISPEGLPEGGNTIYF. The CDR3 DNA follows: TGTGCCATCAGTCCCGAAGGACTACCGGAGGGCGGAAACACCATATATTTT.

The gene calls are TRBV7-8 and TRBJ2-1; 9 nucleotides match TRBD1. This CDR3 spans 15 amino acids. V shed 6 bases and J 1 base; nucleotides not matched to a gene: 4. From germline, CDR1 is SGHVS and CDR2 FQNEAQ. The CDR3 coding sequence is TGTGCCAGCAGGGGACAGGGCGTTTCCTACAATGAGCAGTTCTTC. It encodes CASRGQGVSYNEQFF.

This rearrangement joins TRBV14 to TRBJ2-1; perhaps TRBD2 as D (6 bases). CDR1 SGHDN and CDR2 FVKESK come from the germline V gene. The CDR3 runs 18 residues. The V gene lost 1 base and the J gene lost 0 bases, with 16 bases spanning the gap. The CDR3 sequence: CASSQGRLAASSYNEQFF. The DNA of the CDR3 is TGTGCCAGCAGCCAAGGAAGATTAGCGGCAAGCTCCTACAATGAGCAGTTCTTC. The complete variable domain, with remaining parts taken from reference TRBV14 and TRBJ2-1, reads EAGVTQFPSHSVIEKGQTVTLRCDPISGHDNLYWYRRVMGKEIKFLLHFVKESKQDESGMPNNRFLAERTGGTYSTLKVQPAELEDSGVYFCASSQGRLAASSYNEQFFGPGTRLTVL.

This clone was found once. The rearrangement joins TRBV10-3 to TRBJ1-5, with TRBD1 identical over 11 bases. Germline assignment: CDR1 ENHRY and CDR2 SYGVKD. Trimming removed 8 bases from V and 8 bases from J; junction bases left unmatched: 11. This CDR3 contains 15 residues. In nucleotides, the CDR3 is TGTGCCATCGGGACAGGGGGTTCAATGGCCGAGCCCCAGCATTTT. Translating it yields CAIGTGGSMAEPQHF.

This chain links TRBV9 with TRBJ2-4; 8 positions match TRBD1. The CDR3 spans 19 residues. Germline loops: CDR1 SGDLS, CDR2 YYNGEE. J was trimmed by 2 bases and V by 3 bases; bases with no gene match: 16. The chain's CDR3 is CASSATGAQSAEPKNIQYF. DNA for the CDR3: TGTGCCAGCAGCGCGACAGGGGCCCAGAGCGCGGAGCCCAAAAACATTCAGTACTTC.

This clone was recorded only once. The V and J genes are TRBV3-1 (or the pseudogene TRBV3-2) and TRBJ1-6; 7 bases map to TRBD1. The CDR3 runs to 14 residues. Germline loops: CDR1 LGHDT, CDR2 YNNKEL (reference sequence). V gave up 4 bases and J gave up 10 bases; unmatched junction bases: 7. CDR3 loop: CASSPQGGRSPLHF. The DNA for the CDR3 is TGTGCCAGCAGCCCCCAGGGGGGTAGGTCACCCCTCCACTTT.

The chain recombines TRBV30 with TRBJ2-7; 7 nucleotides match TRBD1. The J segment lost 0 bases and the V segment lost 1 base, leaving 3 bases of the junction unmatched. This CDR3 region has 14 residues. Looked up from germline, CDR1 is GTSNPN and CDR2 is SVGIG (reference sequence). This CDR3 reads CAWSGRTGSYEQYF. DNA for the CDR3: TGTGCCTGGAGTGGGAGGACAGGCTCCTACGAGCAGTACTTC.

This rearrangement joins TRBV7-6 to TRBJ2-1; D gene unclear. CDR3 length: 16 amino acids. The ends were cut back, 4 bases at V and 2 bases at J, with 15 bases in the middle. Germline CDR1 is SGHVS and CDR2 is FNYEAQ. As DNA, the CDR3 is TGTGCCAGCAGCTCTCCCAGAGGCCCCACCTACAATGAGCAGTTCTTC. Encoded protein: CASSSPRGPTYNEQFF.

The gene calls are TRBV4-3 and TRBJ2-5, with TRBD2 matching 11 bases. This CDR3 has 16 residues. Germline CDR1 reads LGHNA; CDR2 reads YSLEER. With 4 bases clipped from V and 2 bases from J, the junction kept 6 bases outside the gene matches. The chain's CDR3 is CASSRGTSGEQETQYF. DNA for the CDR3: TGCGCCAGCAGCCGAGGGACTAGCGGAGAACAAGAGACCCAGTACTTC.

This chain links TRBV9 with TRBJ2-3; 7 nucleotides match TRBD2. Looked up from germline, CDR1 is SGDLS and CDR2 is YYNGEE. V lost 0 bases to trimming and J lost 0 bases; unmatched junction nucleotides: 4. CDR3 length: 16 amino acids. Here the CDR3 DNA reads TGTGCCAGCAGCGTAGGTCTAGCGGCGAGCACAGATACGCAGTATTTT. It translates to CASSVGLAASTDTQYF.

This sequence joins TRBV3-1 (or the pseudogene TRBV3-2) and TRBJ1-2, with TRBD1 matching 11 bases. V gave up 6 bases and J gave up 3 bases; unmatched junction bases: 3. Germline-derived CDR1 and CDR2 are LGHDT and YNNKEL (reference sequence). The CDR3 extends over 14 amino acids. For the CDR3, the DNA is TGTGCCAGCAGTCCGGGACAGGGGGACTATGGCTACACCTTC. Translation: CASSPGQGDYGYTF.

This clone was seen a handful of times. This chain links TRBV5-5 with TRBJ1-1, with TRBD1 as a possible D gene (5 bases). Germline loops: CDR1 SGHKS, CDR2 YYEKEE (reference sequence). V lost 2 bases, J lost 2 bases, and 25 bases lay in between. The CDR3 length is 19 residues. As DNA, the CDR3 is TGTGCCAGCAGCTTAAGTTTATCGCTTGGCTGGGGCCTTAACACTGAAGCTTTCTTT. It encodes CASSLSLSLGWGLNTEAFF.

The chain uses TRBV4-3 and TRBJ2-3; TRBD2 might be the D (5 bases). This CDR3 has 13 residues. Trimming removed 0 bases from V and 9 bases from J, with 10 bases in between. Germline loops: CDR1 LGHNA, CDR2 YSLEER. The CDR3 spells CASSQEGSGTQYF. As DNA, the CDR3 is TGCGCCAGCAGCCAAGAAGGGAGTGGAACGCAGTATTTT.

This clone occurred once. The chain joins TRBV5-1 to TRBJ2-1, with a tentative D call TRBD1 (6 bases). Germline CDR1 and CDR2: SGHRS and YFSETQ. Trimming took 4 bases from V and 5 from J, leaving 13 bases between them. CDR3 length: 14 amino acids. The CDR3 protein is CASSRPGHNNEQFF. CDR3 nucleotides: TGCGCCAGCAGCAGGCCGGGACACAACAATGAGCAGTTCTTC.

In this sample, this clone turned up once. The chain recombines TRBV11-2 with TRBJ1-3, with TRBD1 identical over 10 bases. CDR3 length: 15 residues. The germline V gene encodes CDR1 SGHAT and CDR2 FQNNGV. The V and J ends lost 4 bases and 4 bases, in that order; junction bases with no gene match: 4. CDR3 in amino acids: CASSWTGGYGNTIYF. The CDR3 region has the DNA TGTGCCAGCAGCTGGACAGGGGGTTACGGAAACACCATATATTTT.

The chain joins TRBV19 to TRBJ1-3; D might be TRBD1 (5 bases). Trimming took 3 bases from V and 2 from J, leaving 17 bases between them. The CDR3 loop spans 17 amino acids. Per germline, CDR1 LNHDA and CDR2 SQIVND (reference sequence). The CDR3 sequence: CASSIRGNPGTGNTIYF. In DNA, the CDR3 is TGTGCCAGTAGTATCCGGGGGAACCCGGGTACTGGAAACACCATATATTTT.

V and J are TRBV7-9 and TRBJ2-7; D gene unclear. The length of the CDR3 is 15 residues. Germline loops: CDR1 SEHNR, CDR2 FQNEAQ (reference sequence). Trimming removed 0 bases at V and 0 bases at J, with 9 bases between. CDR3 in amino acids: CASSLAAESSYEQYF. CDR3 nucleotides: TGTGCCAGCAGCTTAGCAGCCGAGAGCTCCTACGAGCAGTACTTC.

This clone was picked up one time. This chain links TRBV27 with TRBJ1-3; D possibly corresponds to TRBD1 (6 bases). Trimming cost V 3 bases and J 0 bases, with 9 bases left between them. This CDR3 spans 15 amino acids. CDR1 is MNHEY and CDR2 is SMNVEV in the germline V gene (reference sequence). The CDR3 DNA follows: TGTGCCAGCAGTTTGGGGGGGGCCTCTGGAAACACCATATATTTT. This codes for CASSLGGASGNTIYF.

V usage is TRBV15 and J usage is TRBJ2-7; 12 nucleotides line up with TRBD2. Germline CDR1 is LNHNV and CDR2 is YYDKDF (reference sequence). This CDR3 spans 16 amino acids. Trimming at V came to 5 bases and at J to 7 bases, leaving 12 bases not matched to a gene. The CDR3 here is CATSPRTSGMGWEQYF. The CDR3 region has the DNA TGTGCCACCAGCCCCCGGACTAGCGGGATGGGTTGGGAGCAGTACTTC.

In nucleotides, the CDR3 is TGTGCCACCAGCAGAGATCTGGGCGGGGAGACCCAGTACTTC. The encoded protein is CATSRDLGGETQYF. The V call is TRBV15, the J call TRBJ2-5, with D perhaps TRBD2 (5 bases). The CDR3 runs 14 residues. Between the trimmed V and J ends, which lost 0 bases and 5 bases, there was a span of 10 bases. Germline V gene data show CDR1 as LNHNV and CDR2 as YYDKDF (reference sequence). Using reference TRBV15 and TRBJ2-5 for the parts outside the CDR3, the full variable domain is DAMVIQNPRYQVTQFGKPVTLSCSQTLNHNVMYWYQQKSSQAPKLLFHYYDKDFNNEADTPDNFQSRRPNTSFCFLDIRSPGLGDTAMYLCATSRDLGGETQYFGPGTRLLVL.

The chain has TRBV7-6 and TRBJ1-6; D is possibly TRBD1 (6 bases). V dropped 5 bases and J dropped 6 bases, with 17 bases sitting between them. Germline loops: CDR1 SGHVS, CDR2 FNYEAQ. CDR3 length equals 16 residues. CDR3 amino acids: CASSQSDEDSNSPLHF. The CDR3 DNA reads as TGTGCCAGCAGCCAGAGCGACGAGGACAGTAATTCACCCCTCCACTTT.

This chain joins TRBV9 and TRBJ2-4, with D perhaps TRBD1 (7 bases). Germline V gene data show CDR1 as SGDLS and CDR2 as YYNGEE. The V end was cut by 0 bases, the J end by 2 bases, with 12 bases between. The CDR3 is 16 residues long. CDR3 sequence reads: CASSVGSGGPKNIQYF. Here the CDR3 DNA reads TGTGCCAGCAGCGTAGGGTCAGGGGGGCCCAAAAACATTCAGTACTTC.

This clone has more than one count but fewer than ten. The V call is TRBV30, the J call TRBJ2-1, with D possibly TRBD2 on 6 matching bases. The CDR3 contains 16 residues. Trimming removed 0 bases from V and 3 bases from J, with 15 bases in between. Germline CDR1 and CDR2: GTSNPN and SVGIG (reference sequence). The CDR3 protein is CAWSVPQGLDYNEQFF. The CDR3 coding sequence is TGTGCCTGGAGTGTCCCCCAGGGACTCGACTACAATGAGCAGTTCTTC.

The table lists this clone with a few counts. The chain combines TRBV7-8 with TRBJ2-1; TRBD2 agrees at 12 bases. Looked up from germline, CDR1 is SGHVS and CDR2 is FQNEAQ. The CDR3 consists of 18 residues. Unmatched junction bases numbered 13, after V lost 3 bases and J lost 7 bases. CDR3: CASSFSSGGAVAINEQFF. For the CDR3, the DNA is TGTGCCAGCAGCTTCTCTAGCGGGGGGGCGGTCGCCATAAATGAGCAGTTCTTC.